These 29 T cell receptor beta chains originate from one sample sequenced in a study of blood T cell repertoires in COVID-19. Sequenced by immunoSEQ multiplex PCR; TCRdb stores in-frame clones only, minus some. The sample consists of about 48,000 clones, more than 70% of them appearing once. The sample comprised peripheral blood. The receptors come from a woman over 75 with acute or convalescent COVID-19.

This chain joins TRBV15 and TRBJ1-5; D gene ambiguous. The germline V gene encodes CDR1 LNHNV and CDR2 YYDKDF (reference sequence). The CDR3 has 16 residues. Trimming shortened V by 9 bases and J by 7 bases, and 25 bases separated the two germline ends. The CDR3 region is CATTIVTGSAMQPQHF. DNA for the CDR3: TGTGCCACAACCATTGTTACGGGATCAGCAATGCAGCCCCAGCATTTT.

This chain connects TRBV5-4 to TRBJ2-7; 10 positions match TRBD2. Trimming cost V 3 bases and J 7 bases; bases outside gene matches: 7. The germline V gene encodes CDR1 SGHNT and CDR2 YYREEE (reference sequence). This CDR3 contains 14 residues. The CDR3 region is CASSSGSGGEEQYF. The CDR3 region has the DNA TGTGCCAGCAGCTCGGGAAGCGGGGGGGAAGAGCAGTACTTC.

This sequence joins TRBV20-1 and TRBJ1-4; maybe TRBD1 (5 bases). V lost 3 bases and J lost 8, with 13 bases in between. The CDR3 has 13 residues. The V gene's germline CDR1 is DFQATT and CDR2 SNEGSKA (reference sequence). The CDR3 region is CSASQGGDEKLFF. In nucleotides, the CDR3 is TGCAGTGCTAGTCAGGGAGGGGACGAAAAACTGTTTTTT.

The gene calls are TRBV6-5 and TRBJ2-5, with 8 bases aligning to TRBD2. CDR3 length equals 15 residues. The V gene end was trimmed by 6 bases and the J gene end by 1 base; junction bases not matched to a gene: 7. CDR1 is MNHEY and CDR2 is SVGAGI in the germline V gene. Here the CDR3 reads CASRGTSGGQETQYF. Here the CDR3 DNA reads TGTGCCAGCAGGGGGACCAGCGGGGGCCAAGAGACCCAGTACTTC.

For the CDR3, the DNA is TGCGCCAGCAGCTTTGATGGGCGGGGGACTGAAGCTTTCTTT. Encoded protein: CASSFDGRGTEAFF. This chain links TRBV5-1 with TRBJ1-1, with D possibly being TRBD1 (5 bases). CDR1 and CDR2 from the germline V gene are SGHRS and YFSETQ. This CDR3 spans 14 amino acids. Trimming cost V 2 bases and J 5 bases, with 13 bases left between them.

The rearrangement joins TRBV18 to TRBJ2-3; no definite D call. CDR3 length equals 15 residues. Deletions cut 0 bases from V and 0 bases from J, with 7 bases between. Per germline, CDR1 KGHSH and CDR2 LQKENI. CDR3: CASSPPSRSTDTQYF. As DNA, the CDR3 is TGTGCCAGCTCACCACCGTCTAGGAGCACAGATACGCAGTATTTT.

The CDR3, as DNA: TGTGCCAGCAGCCCGGAGGGAACGGGTTCACCCCTCCACTTT. It translates to CASSPEGTGSPLHF. The chain is built from TRBV3-1 (or the pseudogene TRBV3-2) and TRBJ1-6; no reliable D call. From germline, CDR1 is LGHDT and CDR2 YNNKEL (reference sequence). CDR3 size: 14 residues. Trimming shortened V by 4 bases and J by 9 bases, and 13 bases separated the two germline ends.

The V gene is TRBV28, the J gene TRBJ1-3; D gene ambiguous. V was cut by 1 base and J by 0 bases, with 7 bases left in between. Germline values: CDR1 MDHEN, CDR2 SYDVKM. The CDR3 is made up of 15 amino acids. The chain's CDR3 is CASSLSGISGNTIYF. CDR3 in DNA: TGTGCCAGCAGTTTATCGGGAATCTCTGGAAACACCATATATTTT.

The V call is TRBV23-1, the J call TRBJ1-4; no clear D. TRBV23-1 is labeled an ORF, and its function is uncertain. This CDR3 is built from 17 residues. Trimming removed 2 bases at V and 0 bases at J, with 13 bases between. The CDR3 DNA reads TGCGCCAGCAGTCAAACTCCCAGGAAGCCAACTAATGAAAAACTGTTTTTT. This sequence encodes CASSQTPRKPTNEKLFF.

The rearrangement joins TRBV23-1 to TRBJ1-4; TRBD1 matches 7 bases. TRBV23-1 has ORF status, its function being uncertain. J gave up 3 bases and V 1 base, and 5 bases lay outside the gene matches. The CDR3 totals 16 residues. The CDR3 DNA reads TGCGCCAGCAGTCAATTTGACAGGGTTCCTAATGAAAAACTGTTTTTT. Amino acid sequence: CASSQFDRVPNEKLFF.

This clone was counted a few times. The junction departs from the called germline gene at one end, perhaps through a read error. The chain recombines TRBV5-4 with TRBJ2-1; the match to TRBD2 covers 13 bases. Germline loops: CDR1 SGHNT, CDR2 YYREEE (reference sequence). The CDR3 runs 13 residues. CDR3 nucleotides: TGTGCCAGCAGCCTCCCGGGACTAGCGGGGCCCCTCTTC. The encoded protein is CASSLPGLAGPLF.

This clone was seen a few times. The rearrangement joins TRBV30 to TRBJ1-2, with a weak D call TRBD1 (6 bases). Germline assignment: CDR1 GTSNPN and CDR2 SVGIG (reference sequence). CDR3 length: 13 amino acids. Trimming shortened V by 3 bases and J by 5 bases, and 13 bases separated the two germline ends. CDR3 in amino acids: CAWSPQTGYGYTF. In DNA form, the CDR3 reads TGTGCCTGGAGCCCTCAAACAGGGTATGGCTACACCTTC.

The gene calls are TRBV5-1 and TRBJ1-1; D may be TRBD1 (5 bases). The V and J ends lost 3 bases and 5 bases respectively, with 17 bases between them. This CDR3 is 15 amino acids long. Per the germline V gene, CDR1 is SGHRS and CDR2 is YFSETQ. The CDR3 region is CASSWVLGEGTEAFF. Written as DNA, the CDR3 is TGCGCCAGCAGCTGGGTGCTGGGGGAGGGGACTGAAGCTTTCTTT.

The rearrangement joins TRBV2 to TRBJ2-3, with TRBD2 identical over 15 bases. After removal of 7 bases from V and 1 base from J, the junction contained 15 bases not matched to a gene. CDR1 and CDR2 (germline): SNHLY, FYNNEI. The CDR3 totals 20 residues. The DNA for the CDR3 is TGTGCCAGCACCCCTCTGGGACTAGCGGGGGGCTCCAGGGGCACAGATACGCAGTATTTT. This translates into CASTPLGLAGGSRGTDTQYF.

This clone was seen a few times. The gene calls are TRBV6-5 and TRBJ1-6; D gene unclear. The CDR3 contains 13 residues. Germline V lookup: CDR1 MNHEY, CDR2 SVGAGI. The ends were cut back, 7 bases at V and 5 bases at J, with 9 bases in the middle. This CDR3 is CASTRSDNSPLHF. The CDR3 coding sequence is TGTGCCAGCACCAGGTCCGATAATTCACCCCTCCACTTT.

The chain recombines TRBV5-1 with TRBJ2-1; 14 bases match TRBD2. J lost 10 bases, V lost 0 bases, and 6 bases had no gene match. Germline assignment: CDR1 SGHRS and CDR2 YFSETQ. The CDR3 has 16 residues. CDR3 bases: TGCGCCAGCAGCTTGGGAGGACTAGCGGGGGGAAGAGAGCAGTTCTTC. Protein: CASSLGGLAGGREQFF.

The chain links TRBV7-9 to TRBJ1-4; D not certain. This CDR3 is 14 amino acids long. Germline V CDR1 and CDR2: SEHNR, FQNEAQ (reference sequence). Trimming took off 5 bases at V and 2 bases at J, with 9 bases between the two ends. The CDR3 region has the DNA TGTGCCAGCAGCCTAGGGAGTACTAATGAAAAACTGTTTTTT. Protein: CASSLGSTNEKLFF.

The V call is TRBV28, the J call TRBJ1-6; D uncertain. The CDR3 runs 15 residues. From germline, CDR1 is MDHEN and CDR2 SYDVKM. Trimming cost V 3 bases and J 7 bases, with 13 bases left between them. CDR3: CASSLRNFPNSPLHF. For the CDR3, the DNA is TGTGCCAGCAGTTTGAGGAATTTTCCAAATTCACCCCTCCACTTT.

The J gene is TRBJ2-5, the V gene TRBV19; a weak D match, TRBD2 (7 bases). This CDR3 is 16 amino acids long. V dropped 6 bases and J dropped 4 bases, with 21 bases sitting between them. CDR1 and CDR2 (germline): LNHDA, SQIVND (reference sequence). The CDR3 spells CASSIVPGGGPETQYF. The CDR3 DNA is TGTGCCAGTAGCATCGTACCGGGGGGCGGTCCAGAGACCCAGTACTTC.

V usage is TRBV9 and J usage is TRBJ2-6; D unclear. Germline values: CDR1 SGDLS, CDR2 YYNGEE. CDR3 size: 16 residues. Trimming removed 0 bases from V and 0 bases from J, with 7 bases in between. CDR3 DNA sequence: TGTGCCAGCAGCGTAGTTCCCAACTCTGGGGCCAACGTCCTGACTTTC. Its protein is CASSVVPNSGANVLTF.

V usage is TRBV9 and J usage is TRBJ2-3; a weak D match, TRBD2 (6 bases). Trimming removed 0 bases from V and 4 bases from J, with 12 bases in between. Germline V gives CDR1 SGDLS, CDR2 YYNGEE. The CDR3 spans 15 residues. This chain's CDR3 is CASSVGGTFPDTQYF. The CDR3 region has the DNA TGTGCCAGCAGCGTAGGGGGGACTTTCCCAGATACGCAGTATTTT.

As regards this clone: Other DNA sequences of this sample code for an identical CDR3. The CDR3 reads CASSPGAGGRNEQFF. CDR3 coding DNA: TGTGCCAGCTCACCAGGGGCAGGGGGGCGAAATGAGCAGTTCTTC. The chain employs TRBV18 and TRBJ2-1; TRBD1 might be the D (7 bases). The CDR3 is 15 amino acids. The V gene's germline CDR1 is KGHSH and CDR2 LQKENI. Trimming pared 2 bases from V and 7 bases from J, leaving 15 bases between.

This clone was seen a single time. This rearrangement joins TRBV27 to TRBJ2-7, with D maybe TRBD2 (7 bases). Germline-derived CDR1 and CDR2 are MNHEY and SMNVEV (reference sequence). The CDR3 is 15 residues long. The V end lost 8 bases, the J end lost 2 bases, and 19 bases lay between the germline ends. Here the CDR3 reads CASSYRGAWAYEQYF. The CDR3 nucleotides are TGTGCCAGCTCCTATCGGGGGGCATGGGCCTACGAGCAGTACTTC.

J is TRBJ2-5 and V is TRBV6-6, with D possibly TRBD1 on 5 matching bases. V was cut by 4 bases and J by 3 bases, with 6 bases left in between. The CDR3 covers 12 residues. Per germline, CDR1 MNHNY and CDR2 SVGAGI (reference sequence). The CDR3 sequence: CASSSTEETQYF. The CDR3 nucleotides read TGTGCCAGCAGTTCGACAGAAGAGACCCAGTACTTC.

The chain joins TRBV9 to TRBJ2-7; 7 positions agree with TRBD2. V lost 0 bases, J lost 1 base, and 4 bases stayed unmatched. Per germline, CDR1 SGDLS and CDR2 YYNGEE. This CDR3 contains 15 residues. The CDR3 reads CASSVGAGESYEQYF. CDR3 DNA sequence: TGTGCCAGCAGCGTAGGGGCGGGGGAATCCTACGAGCAGTACTTC.

Here the CDR3 reads CASSPSSYNSPLHF. The DNA of the CDR3 is TGTGCCAGCAGTCCGAGCTCCTATAATTCACCCCTCCACTTT. The chain links TRBV6-5 to TRBJ1-6; D is unresolved. The CDR3 is made up of 14 amino acids. Per germline, CDR1 MNHEY and CDR2 SVGAGI. Trimming left V 5 bases short and J 0 bases short, with 5 bases between.

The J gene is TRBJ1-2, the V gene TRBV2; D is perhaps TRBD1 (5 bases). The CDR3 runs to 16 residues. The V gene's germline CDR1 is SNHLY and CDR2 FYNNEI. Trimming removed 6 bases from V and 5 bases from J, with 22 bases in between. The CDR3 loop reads CASSPGGAFRGYGYTF. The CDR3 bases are TGTGCCAGCAGCCCGGGAGGGGCATTTCGGGGGTATGGCTACACCTTC.

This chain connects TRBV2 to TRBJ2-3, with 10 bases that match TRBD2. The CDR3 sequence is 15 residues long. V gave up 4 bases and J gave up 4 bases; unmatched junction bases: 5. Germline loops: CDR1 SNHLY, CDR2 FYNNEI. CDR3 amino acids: CASSVSSGGPDTQYF. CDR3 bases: TGTGCCAGCAGTGTCTCTAGCGGGGGCCCAGATACGCAGTATTTT.

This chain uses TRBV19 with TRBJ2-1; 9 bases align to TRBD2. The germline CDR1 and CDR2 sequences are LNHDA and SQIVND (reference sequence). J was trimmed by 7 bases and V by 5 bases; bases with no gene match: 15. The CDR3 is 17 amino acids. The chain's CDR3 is CASSATLVAGVGNEQFF. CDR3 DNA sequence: TGTGCCAGTAGTGCCACCCTAGTAGCGGGGGTGGGAAATGAGCAGTTCTTC.